This TCR beta chain was found in a study of blood T cell repertoires in COVID-19. Across the study: Some COVID-19 samples were acute and others convalescent; all came from the United States, Italy and Spain. Sources were T cells, B-cell-depleted T cells, or PBMCs; the material itself was cDNA or gDNA.

V gave up 3 bases and J gave up 8 bases, with 10 bases separating them. Germline V lookup: CDR1 MDHEN, CDR2 SYDVKM. CDR3 length equals 12 residues. Per the original data handling: The authors estimated nucleated cell counts from reference gene primer amplification. Assay: immunoSEQ multiplex PCR; the TCRdb copy retains only in-frame clones and omits some. D and trimming come from the DNA, and the V and J calls and clone size come from that table. The profile covers tens of thousands of clones, with approximately 85% appearing a single time and around 7.9% taken by the ten largest. The V call is TRBV28, the J call TRBJ1-2, with a tentative D call TRBD1 (5 bases). This sequence originates from a man between 65 and 85 years old with acute or convalescent COVID-19. Source material: peripheral blood. The CDR3 spells CASSLAGYGYTF. The CDR3 DNA sequence: TGTGCCAGCAGTTTGGCAGGGTACGGCTACACCTTC.